This T cell receptor beta chain is drawn from a study of blood T cell repertoires in COVID-19. Germline V gene sequence: CDR1 DFQATT, CDR2 SNEGSKA (reference sequence). The CDR3 totals 12 residues. The V and J ends lost 6 bases and 7 bases, in that order; junction bases with no gene match: 8. Here immunoSEQ multiplex PCR was the method, and the copy in TCRdb shows in-frame clones only, minus some. The sample lists about 360,000 clones, 65% to 90% occurring once. Sequencing used peripheral blood. This receptor was obtained from a woman aged 60-70 years with COVID-19, enrolled during active disease. This chain uses TRBV20-1 with TRBJ2-5; 7 bases align to TRBD1. CDR3: CSASDRDATQYF. The CDR3 DNA is TGCAGTGCCAGTGACAGGGATGCGACCCAGTACTTC.